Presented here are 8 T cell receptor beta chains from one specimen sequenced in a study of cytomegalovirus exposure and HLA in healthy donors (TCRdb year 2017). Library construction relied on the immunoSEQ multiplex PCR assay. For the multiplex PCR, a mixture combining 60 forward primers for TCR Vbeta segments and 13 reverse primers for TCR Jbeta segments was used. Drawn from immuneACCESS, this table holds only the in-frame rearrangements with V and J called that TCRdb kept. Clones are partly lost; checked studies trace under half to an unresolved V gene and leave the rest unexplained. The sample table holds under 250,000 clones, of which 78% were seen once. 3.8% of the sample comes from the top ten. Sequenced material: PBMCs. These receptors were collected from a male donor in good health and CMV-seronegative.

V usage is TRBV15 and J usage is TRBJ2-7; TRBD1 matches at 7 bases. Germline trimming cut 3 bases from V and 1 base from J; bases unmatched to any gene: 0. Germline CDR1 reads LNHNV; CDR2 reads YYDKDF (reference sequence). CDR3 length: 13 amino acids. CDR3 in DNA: TGTGCCACCAGCAGGGACAGGTCCTACGAGCAGTACTTC. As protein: CATSRDRSYEQYF.

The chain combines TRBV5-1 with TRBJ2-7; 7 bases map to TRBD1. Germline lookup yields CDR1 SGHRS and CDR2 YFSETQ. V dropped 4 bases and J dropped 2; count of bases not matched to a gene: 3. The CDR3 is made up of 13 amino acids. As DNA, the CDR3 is TGCGCCAGCAGCGACGGGACAGCCTACGAGCAGTACTTC. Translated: CASSDGTAYEQYF. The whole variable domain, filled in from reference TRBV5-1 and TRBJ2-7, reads KAGVTQTPRYLIKTRGQQVTLSCSPISGHRSVSWYQQTPGQGLQFLFEYFSETQRNKGNFPGRFSGRQFSNSRSEMNVSTLELGDSALYLCASSDGTAYEQYFGPGTRLTVT.

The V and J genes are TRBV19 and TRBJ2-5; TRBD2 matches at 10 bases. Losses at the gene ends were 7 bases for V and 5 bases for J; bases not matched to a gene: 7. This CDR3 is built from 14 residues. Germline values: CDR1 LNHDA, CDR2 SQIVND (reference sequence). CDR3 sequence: CASKASGRWETQYF. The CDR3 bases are TGTGCCAGTAAGGCTAGCGGGAGATGGGAGACCCAGTACTTC.

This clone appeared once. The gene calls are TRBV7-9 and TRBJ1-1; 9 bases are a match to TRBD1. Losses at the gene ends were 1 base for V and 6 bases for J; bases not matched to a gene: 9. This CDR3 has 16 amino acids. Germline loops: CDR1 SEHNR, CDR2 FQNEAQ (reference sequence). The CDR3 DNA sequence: TGTGCCAGCAGCTTAGTAGGGATTCGACAGGGGGCTGAAGCTTTCTTT. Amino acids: CASSLVGIRQGAEAFF.

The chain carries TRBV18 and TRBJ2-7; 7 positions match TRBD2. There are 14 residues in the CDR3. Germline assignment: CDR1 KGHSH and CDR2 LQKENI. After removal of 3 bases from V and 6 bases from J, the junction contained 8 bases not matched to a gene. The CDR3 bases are TGTGCCAGCTCACCGGGGACTACGGCGCGCGAGCAGTACTTC. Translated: CASSPGTTAREQYF. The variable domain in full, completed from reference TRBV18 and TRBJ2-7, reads NAGVMQNPRHLVRRRGQEARLRCSPMKGHSHVYWYRQLPEEGLKFMVYLQKENIIDESGMPKERFSAEFPKEGPSILRIQQVVRGDSAAYFCASSPGTTAREQYFGPGTRLTVT.

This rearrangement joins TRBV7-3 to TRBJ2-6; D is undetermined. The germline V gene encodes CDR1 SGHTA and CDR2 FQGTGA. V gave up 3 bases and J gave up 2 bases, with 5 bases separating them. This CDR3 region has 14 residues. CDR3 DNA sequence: TGTGCCAGCAGCTTCATCCCTGGGGCCAACGTCCTGACTTTC. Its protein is CASSFIPGANVLTF. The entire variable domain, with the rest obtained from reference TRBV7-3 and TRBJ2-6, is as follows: GAGVSQTPSNKVTEKGKYVELRCDPISGHTALYWYRQSLGQGPEFLIYFQGTGAADDSGLPNDRFFAVRPEGSVSTLKIQRTERGDSAVYLCASSFIPGANVLTFGAGSRLTVL.

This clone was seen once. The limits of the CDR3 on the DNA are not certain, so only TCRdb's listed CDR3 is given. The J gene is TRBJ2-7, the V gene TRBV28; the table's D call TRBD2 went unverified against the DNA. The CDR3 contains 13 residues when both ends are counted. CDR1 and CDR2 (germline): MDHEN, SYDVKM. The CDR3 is CASSTSGFYEQYF.

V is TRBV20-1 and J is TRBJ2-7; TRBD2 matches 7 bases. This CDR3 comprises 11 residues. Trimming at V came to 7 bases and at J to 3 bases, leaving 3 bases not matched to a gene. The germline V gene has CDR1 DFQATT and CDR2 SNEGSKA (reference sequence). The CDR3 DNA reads TGCAGTGTCGGACTAGTCTACGAGCAGTACTTC. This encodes CSVGLVYEQYF.